The sequence of this TCR beta chain was determined in a study of technical replicates of blood from several donors. CDR3 size: 16 residues. The V gene's germline CDR1 is SGHNT and CDR2 YYREEE (reference sequence). V lost 3 bases and J lost 8, with 22 bases in between. The data were produced by immunoSEQ multiplex PCR, yet TCRdb's version contains in-frame clones alone and is incomplete. The table lists 68,000 or so clones, 95% to 98% of them singletons. In this sample, this clone turned up once. Input material: T cells isolated from PBMCs. The sequence was obtained from a human donor in good health. The V and J genes are TRBV5-4 and TRBJ2-3; D may be TRBD2 (7 bases). The CDR3 here is CASSSSGRGTFVTQYF. Written as DNA, the CDR3 is TGTGCCAGCAGCTCATCAGGGAGGGGGACCTTCGTTACGCAGTATTTT.